Listed below are T cell receptor beta chains from one sample, sequenced in a study of T cell changes during pregnancy in multiple sclerosis. The table came from immunoSEQ multiplex PCR; TCRdb's copy has only in-frame clones and leaves some out. The table includes tens of thousands of clones, over 80% detected once. Specimen: CD4+ T cells from peripheral blood mononuclear cells, collected in the second trimester of pregnancy. The source of these receptors is a female donor with multiple sclerosis, enrolled in a pregnancy study. Both conserved end residues are part of each CDR3. The D gene is left open where the match is weak. Clone sizes are given selectively: once, few, many, or a class where the clone is expanded.

clone_size j_call d_call v_call cdr3_aa cdr3_nt
. TRBJ2-3 TRBD2 TRBV7-8 CASSLASSGIADTQYF TGTGCCAGCAGCTTAGCTTCTAGCGGGATCGCAGATACGCAGTATTTT
many TRBJ2-1 . TRBV21-1 CASSRQQGNEQFF TGTGCCAGCAGCCGTCAACAGGGCAATGAGCAGTTCTTC
. TRBJ1-2 . TRBV21-1 CASSKVGGQGWDYGYTF TGTGCCAGCAGCAAAGTAGGCGGACAGGGGTGGGACTATGGCTACACCTTC
. TRBJ1-1 TRBD1 TRBV2 CASNYRGMNTEAFF TGTGCCAGCAATTACAGGGGAATGAACACTGAAGCTTTCTTT
. TRBJ2-7 TRBD1 TRBV29-1 CSVRDRVSYEQYF TGCAGCGTCCGGGACAGGGTATCCTACGAGCAGTACTTC
. TRBJ2-1 . TRBV7-8 CASSLGGPNEQFF TGTGCCAGCAGCCTGGGAGGACCTAATGAGCAGTTCTTC
. TRBJ1-1 TRBD1 TRBV30 CAWSPTGGTEAFF TGTGCCTGGAGTCCGACAGGGGGGACTGAAGCTTTCTTT
. TRBJ2-2 TRBD2 TRBV11-2 CASSWGTRANTGELFF TGTGCCAGCAGCTGGGGGACTAGGGCGAACACCGGGGAGCTGTTTTTT
. TRBJ2-1 TRBD2 TRBV30 CAWNPGLEHNEQFF TGTGCCTGGAACCCGGGACTAGAACACAATGAGCAGTTCTTC
. TRBJ1-3 . TRBV27 CASRSYSGNTIYF TGTGCCAGCAGGTCCTACTCTGGAAACACCATATATTTT
few TRBJ2-1 . TRBV27 CASSLTFQDGQRNEQFF TGTGCCAGCAGTCTCACATTTCAGGACGGACAGAGGAATGAGCAGTTCTTC
. TRBJ1-2 . TRBV21-1 CASSNRTGENYGYTF TGTGCCAGCAGCAACCGGACAGGGGAAAACTATGGCTACACCTTC
. TRBJ1-1 TRBD1 TRBV5-1 CASRKGQGFTEAFF TGCGCCAGCAGGAAAGGACAGGGGTTCACTGAAGCTTTCTTT
. TRBJ1-2 . TRBV6-5 CASSYGGARGYTF TGTGCCAGCAGTTACGGGGGGGCGAGAGGCTACACCTTC
many TRBJ1-3 TRBD1 TRBV7-9 CASSPGTAGNTIYF TGTGCCAGCAGCCCCGGGACAGCTGGAAACACCATATATTTT
. TRBJ1-6 TRBD1 TRBV18 CASSQQGIYNSPLHF TGTGCCAGCTCGCAACAGGGGATCTATAATTCACCCCTCCACTTT
. TRBJ1-5 TRBD1 TRBV5-6 CASSLGQGLKPQHF TGTGCCAGCAGCTTGGGACAGGGGTTGAAGCCCCAGCATTTT
. TRBJ1-5 TRBD1 TRBV28 CASSLPDRGEQPQHF TGTGCCAGCAGTTTACCTGACAGGGGAGAGCAGCCCCAGCATTTT
. TRBJ1-1 . TRBV6-5 CASRGYRSDTEAFF TGTGCCAGCAGGGGCTACAGGTCCGACACTGAAGCTTTCTTT
. TRBJ1-1 . TRBV5-8 CASRSGQNIGYTEAFF TGTGCCAGCAGATCCGGACAGAACATCGGGTACACTGAAGCTTTCTTT
. TRBJ2-2 TRBD1 TRBV9 CASKTGPNTGELFF TGTGCCAGCAAGACAGGGCCGAACACCGGGGAGCTGTTTTTT
. TRBJ2-1 . TRBV9 CASSVDFGFYNEQFF TGTGCCAGCAGCGTAGATTTCGGGTTCTACAATGAGCAGTTCTTC
. TRBJ1-1 . TRBV25-1 CASSGTYPRAFF TGTGCCAGCAGTGGCACCTACCCACGCGCTTTCTTT
. TRBJ1-2 TRBD1 TRBV28 CASSFPRTGKGEDYGYTF TGTGCCAGCAGTTTCCCCAGGACAGGGAAGGGAGAGGACTATGGCTACACCTTC
. TRBJ2-3 TRBD1 TRBV4-2 CASSQEDRGQTDTQYF TGTGCCAGCAGCCAAGAAGACAGGGGGCAGACAGATACGCAGTATTTT
. TRBJ1-2 TRBD1 TRBV4-1 CASSQPGQKIYGYTF TGCGCCAGCAGCCAGCCGGGACAGAAGATTTATGGCTACACCTTC
. TRBJ2-3 TRBD2 TRBV5-6 CASSLNGGFTDTQYF TGTGCCAGCAGCTTGAACGGGGGGTTCACAGATACGCAGTATTTT
. TRBJ1-2 TRBD1 TRBV7-9 CASSATGQGAKGHYGYTF TGTGCCAGCAGCGCAACCGGACAGGGGGCGAAGGGCCACTATGGCTACACCTTC
. TRBJ1-2 . TRBV18 CASSAHMTGDGYTF TGTGCCAGCTCAGCACATATGACAGGAGATGGCTACACCTTC
once TRBJ1-6 TRBD1 TRBV18 CASTEPRTGGWGPLHF TGTGCCAGCACAGAACCGCGGACAGGGGGTTGGGGTCCCCTCCACTTT
. TRBJ2-1 TRBD2 TRBV5-1 CASSSRTSGNNEQFF TGCGCCAGCAGCTCAAGGACTAGCGGTAACAATGAGCAGTTCTTC
few TRBJ2-1 . TRBV7-3 CASSLTGPDTKWFF TGTGCCAGCAGCTTAACAGGTCCGGACACGAAGTGGTTCTTC
. TRBJ1-1 . TRBV11-3 CASSTGSGENTEAFF TGTGCCAGCAGTACAGGGAGTGGGGAGAACACTGAAGCTTTCTTT
. TRBJ2-2 . TRBV29-1 CSVNSYTGELFF TGCAGCGTCAACAGCTACACCGGGGAGCTGTTTTTT
. TRBJ2-5 TRBD2 TRBV5-1 CASSPRLAGQETQYF TGCGCCAGCAGCCCAAGACTAGCGGGCCAAGAGACCCAGTACTTC
. TRBJ2-3 TRBD2 TRBV4-2 CASSQELASGSNTQYF TGTGCCAGCAGCCAAGAATTGGCTAGCGGGAGTAATACGCAGTATTTT
once TRBJ2-5 . TRBV5-1 CASSSGLAGPSGETQYF TGCGCCAGCAGCTCGGGCCTGGCGGGGCCCTCCGGGGAGACCCAGTACTTC
once TRBJ1-6 . TRBV7-2 CASRPGQHNSPLHF TGTGCCAGCAGACCGGGACAACATAATTCACCCCTCCACTTT
. TRBJ1-1 TRBD1 TRBV2 CASSGDSNTEAFF TGTGCCAGCAGTGGGGACAGTAACACTGAAGCTTTCTTT
. TRBJ1-2 . TRBV25-1 CASSAGVTNYGYTF TGTGCCAGCAGTGCGGGGGTGACCAACTATGGCTACACCTTC
. TRBJ2-7 . TRBV11-1 CASSSYQNYEQYF TGTGCCAGCAGCTCCTATCAAAACTACGAGCAGTACTTC
. TRBJ2-7 . TRBV27 CASSLRVPPISYEQYF TGTGCCAGCAGTTTAAGAGTACCTCCTATATCCTACGAGCAGTACTTC
. TRBJ2-1 . TRBV28 CASSWARVSYLGNEQFF TGTGCCAGCAGTTGGGCCAGGGTATCATATTTAGGCAATGAGCAGTTCTTC
. TRBJ1-2 . TRBV5-1 CASSPARMFDRNGGYTF TGCGCCAGCAGCCCTGCCCGAATGTTTGACAGAAACGGCGGCTACACCTTC
. TRBJ2-1 . TRBV19 CASSGSGQSSYNEQFF TGTGCCAGTAGTGGCAGCGGGCAGAGCTCCTACAATGAGCAGTTCTTC
. TRBJ2-2 . TRBV7-9 CASSSGTNTGELFF TGTGCCAGCAGCTCCGGGACTAACACCGGGGAGCTGTTTTTT
. TRBJ1-2 . TRBV10-3 CAISESVGKNYGYTF TGTGCCATCAGTGAGTCCGTCGGTAAAAACTATGGCTACACCTTC
. TRBJ2-2 TRBD1 TRBV5-8 CASSLGGQGPGELFF TGTGCCAGCAGCTTGGGAGGACAGGGTCCCGGGGAGCTGTTTTTT
once TRBJ2-2 TRBD2 TRBV9 CASSVEGLNTGELFF TGTGCCAGCAGCGTAGAGGGACTAAACACCGGGGAGCTGTTTTTT
. TRBJ1-2 TRBD1 TRBV16 CASSSDFLGQGGIYGYTF TGTGCCAGCAGCTCTGATTTTTTGGGACAGGGAGGTATCTATGGCTACACCTTC
. TRBJ2-1 . TRBV19 CASTGFSSYNEQFF TGTGCCAGTACAGGCTTCAGCTCCTACAATGAGCAGTTCTTC
. TRBJ2-1 TRBD2 TRBV19 CASTTSQRGSRNEQFF TGTGCCAGTACCACCTCCCAGCGGGGGAGTAGAAATGAGCAGTTCTTC
. TRBJ1-2 . TRBV5-1 CASSSEGGYGYTF TGCGCCAGCAGCTCTGAGGGCGGCTATGGCTACACCTTC
. TRBJ2-7 TRBD1 TRBV5-6 CASSFPGGGGEQYF TGTGCCAGCAGCTTCCCAGGGGGCGGCGGCGAGCAGTACTTC
. TRBJ1-5 TRBD1 TRBV18 CASSPPTGGNQPQHF TGTGCCAGCTCACCTCCAACAGGGGGCAATCAGCCCCAGCATTTT